The clone carrying this T cell receptor beta chain was counted a single time. Its target is unknown. The data belong to a study of CD8+ T cells in alopecia areata. Findings and caveats of the study: In scalp samples, resident alphabeta T cells of normal skin are also sequenced. More clonal than normal scalp was lesional scalp, particularly alopecia totalis/universalis.

The length of the CDR3 is 14 residues. Germline CDR1 SQVTM, CDR2 ANQGSEA. Trimming removed 5 bases from V and 3 bases from J, with 13 bases in between. cDNA serving as the sequencing template came from extracted, reverse transcribed RNA. Produced via immunoSEQ multiplex PCR; TCRdb's table is partial and in-frame only. The data contain 100,000 to 150,000 clones, about 57% of them singletons. The rearrangement links TRBV29-1 to TRBJ1-4; a possible D gene is TRBD1 (6 bases). Sample: CD4+ T cells sorted from blood, taken at week 0. This sequence was found in a human donor with alopecia areata. The CDR3 DNA reads as TGCAGCGTTAGAGTGGGGGGCCCTAATGAAAAACTGTTTTTT. Residues: CSVRVGGPNEKLFF.